The 19 T cell receptor beta chains below all came from one sample that was sequenced in a study of identical twins. TCRdb reanalysed the 5' RACE reads using MiXCR and keeps one entry per CDR3 protein. The sample consists of more than 650,000 distinct CDR3 sequences, roughly 6% of them appearing once. Sequenced: naive T cells sorted from blood. Receptor source: a man aged 18 to 30 in good health.

This clonotype was recorded many times. The V and J genes are TRBV2 and TRBJ2-2; TRBD2 agrees at 10 bases. The V gene end was trimmed by 2 bases and the J gene end by 7 bases; junction bases not matched to a gene: 4. Germline assignment: CDR1 SNHLY and CDR2 FYNNEI. The CDR3 loop spans 15 amino acids. CDR3 in DNA: TGTGCCAGCAGTGAACTAGCGGGAGTCGGCGGGGAGCTGTTTTTT. It translates to CASSELAGVGGELFF.

The table lists this clonotype with many counts. CDR3 region: CASSLGSSSMSYEQYF. The CDR3 nucleotides read TGCGCCAGCAGCTTGGGAAGCTCGAGTATGTCCTACGAGCAGTACTTC. The chain joins TRBV5-1 to TRBJ2-7; D is undetermined. The V gene lost 0 bases and the J gene lost 1 base, with 14 bases spanning the gap. CDR3 size: 16 residues. Germline loops: CDR1 SGHRS, CDR2 YFSETQ.

The sample holds many counts of this clonotype. The chain combines TRBV20-1 with TRBJ2-3; a weak D match, TRBD2 (5 bases). Trimming removed 4 bases at V and 5 bases at J, with 10 bases between. The CDR3 extends over 12 amino acids. CDR1 is DFQATT, CDR2 SNEGSKA, per germline (reference sequence). The DNA for the CDR3 is TGCAGTGCTACACTAGGATTAGATACGCAGTATTTT. This codes for CSATLGLDTQYF.

In its sample, this clonotype was seen a few times. The chain recombines TRBV5-1 with TRBJ2-1; 7 bases align to TRBD2. CDR1 SGHRS and CDR2 YFSETQ come from the germline V gene. CDR3 size: 15 residues. V shed 0 bases, J shed 2 bases, and the junction held 2 bases outside the gene matches. CDR3 residues: CASSLGAGAYNEQFF. As DNA, the CDR3 is TGCGCCAGCAGCTTGGGGGCGGGAGCCTACAATGAGCAGTTCTTC.

The V gene is TRBV29-1, the J gene TRBJ1-5, with no clear D. The V end was cut by 5 bases, the J end by 5 bases, with 10 bases between. Germline CDR1 reads SQVTM; CDR2 reads ANQGSEA. The CDR3 is made up of 12 amino acids. Written as DNA, the CDR3 is TGCAGCGTTCGATCGGTGGATCAGCCCCAGCATTTT. This encodes CSVRSVDQPQHF.

This clonotype was detected many times. This chain links TRBV5-1 with TRBJ1-2; TRBD1 matches 10 bases. The CDR3 has 15 amino acids. Germline loops: CDR1 SGHRS, CDR2 YFSETQ. V shed 0 bases, J shed 4 bases, and the junction held 3 bases outside the gene matches. CDR3 DNA sequence: TGCGCCAGCAGCTTGGGGACAGGGGGTAGCTATGGCTACACCTTC. The encoded protein is CASSLGTGGSYGYTF.

The chain is built from TRBV6-2 or TRBV6-3 and TRBJ2-1; 10 positions agree with TRBD2. This CDR3 comprises 16 residues. CDR1 is MNHEY, CDR2 SVGEGT, per germline. V dropped 8 bases and J dropped 4; count of bases not matched to a gene: 11. The CDR3 here is CASLTSGIGGYNEQFF. CDR3 bases: TGTGCCAGCCTTACTAGCGGGATAGGGGGATACAATGAGCAGTTCTTC.

This sequence joins TRBV28 and TRBJ1-1; D remains unclear. From germline, CDR1 is MDHEN and CDR2 SYDVKM. V was clipped by 3 bases and J by 4 bases, with 9 bases between them. The CDR3 runs to 13 residues. The CDR3 sequence: CASSLYMGTEAFF. The CDR3 nucleotides read TGTGCCAGCAGTTTGTATATGGGCACTGAAGCTTTCTTT.

This clonotype was detected ten times or more. The chain uses TRBV10-3 and TRBJ1-2; D is perhaps TRBD1 (6 bases). V lost 6 bases, J lost 1 base, and 15 bases lay in between. This CDR3 spans 15 amino acids. Germline values: CDR1 ENHRY, CDR2 SYGVKD. CDR3 protein: CAIREDSARNYGYTF. DNA for the CDR3: TGTGCCATCAGGGAGGACAGCGCCCGTAACTATGGCTACACCTTC.

This clonotype was found many times. V is TRBV29-1 and J is TRBJ2-2; 8 bases agree with TRBD1. Losses at the gene ends were 7 bases for V and 1 base for J; bases not matched to a gene: 5. This CDR3 has 14 residues. CDR1 is SQVTM, CDR2 ANQGSEA, per germline. Here the CDR3 reads CSGRTGKNTGELFF. The CDR3 DNA reads as TGCAGCGGCCGGACAGGGAAGAACACCGGGGAGCTGTTTTTT.

This chain uses TRBV5-1 with TRBJ2-7, with D possibly being TRBD2 (5 bases). CDR3 length equals 13 residues. CDR1 is SGHRS and CDR2 is YFSETQ in the germline V gene. The V end was cut by 0 bases, the J end by 6 bases, with 10 bases between. CDR3: CASSLARDGEQYF. The CDR3 DNA sequence: TGCGCCAGCAGCTTGGCCCGGGATGGCGAGCAGTACTTC.

The chain is built from TRBV24-1 and TRBJ2-7; possibly TRBD1 for D (5 bases). V dropped 4 bases and J dropped 2 bases, with 11 bases sitting between them. Germline CDR1 reads KGHDR; CDR2 reads SFDVKD. The CDR3 consists of 14 residues. CDR3 in DNA: TGTGCCACCAGTGAGTCAGGGCTCCCCTACGAGCAGTACGTC. Translated, it gives CATSESGLPYEQYV.

This clonotype was picked up many times. The V and J genes are TRBV4-2 and TRBJ1-2; D perhaps matches TRBD1 (5 bases). This CDR3 has 15 residues. Germline lookup yields CDR1 LGHNA and CDR2 YNFKEQ. The ends were cut back, 1 base at V and 8 bases at J, with 17 bases in the middle. The CDR3 region has the DNA TGTGCCAGCAGCCAAGCTACCCAGGGTCTCGGGGGCTACACCTTC. Translating gives CASSQATQGLGGYTF.

This clonotype has ten or more counts. The chain recombines TRBV12-3 or TRBV12-4 with TRBJ2-7; D not certain. CDR3 size: 12 residues. The ends were cut back, 2 bases at V and 7 bases at J, with 9 bases in the middle. CDR3 nucleotides: TGTGCCAGCAGTTTATTCGGAGAGGAGCAGTACTTC. This encodes CASSLFGEEQYF.

This clonotype appeared many times. The J gene is TRBJ2-1, the V gene TRBV6-1; 7 nucleotides agree with TRBD1. The CDR3 sequence is 14 residues long. V was pared by 6 bases and J by 3 bases, with 5 bases of the junction left unmatched. Germline V gives CDR1 MNHNS, CDR2 SASEGT. The CDR3 DNA follows: TGTGCCAGCAGGGCCGGACAGGTCTACAATGAGCAGTTCTTC. Its translation: CASRAGQVYNEQFF.

In this sample, this clonotype turned up a few times. V gene TRBV29-1 combines with J gene TRBJ2-1; D uncertain. From germline, CDR1 is SQVTM and CDR2 ANQGSEA. V lost 7 bases, J lost 12 bases, and 13 bases lay in between. The CDR3 totals 10 residues. CDR3 sequence: CSATDGSQFF. The CDR3, as DNA: TGCAGCGCGACCGACGGGTCGCAGTTCTTC.

J is TRBJ2-5 and V is TRBV2; D uncertain. Germline V gene lookup returns CDR1 SNHLY and CDR2 FYNNEI. Deletions cut 0 bases from V and 2 bases from J, with 10 bases between. The CDR3 consists of 15 residues. As DNA, the CDR3 is TGTGCCAGCAGTGAAGCAGAGTCTAAGCAAGAGACCCAGTACTTC. This translates into CASSEAESKQETQYF.

This clonotype was seen only a few times. V usage is TRBV10-3 and J usage is TRBJ1-6; no clear D gene. In germline, CDR1 is ENHRY, CDR2 SYGVKD. The CDR3 totals 15 residues. V gave up 11 bases and J gave up 1 base, with 15 bases separating them. The CDR3 spells CASNSGKSYNSPLHF. Written as DNA, the CDR3 is TGTGCCTCGAACTCGGGCAAATCCTATAATTCACCCCTCCACTTT.

This clonotype was seen repeatedly, ten times or more. The CDR3 protein is CASSQTSGGYEQYF. The CDR3 DNA reads TGCGCCAGCAGCCAAACTAGCGGGGGTTACGAGCAGTACTTC. The rearrangement uses TRBV4-3 and TRBJ2-7; 11 nucleotides match TRBD2. After removal of 2 bases from V and 4 bases from J, the junction contained 1 base not matched to a gene. The CDR3 has 14 amino acids. The germline gives CDR1 LGHNA, CDR2 YSLEER.